This TCR beta chain came from a study of T cell responses to AZD1222 COVID-19 vaccine. V was pared by 4 bases and J by 0 bases, with 16 bases between. Germline CDR1 and CDR2: KGHDR and SFDVKD. The CDR3 runs 17 residues. The method was immunoSEQ multiplex PCR; TCRdb's version includes in-frame clones alone and lacks a portion of them. The sample yields 97,000 or so clones, around 86% seen once. The rearrangement joins TRBV24-1 to TRBJ2-3; tentative D call: TRBD2 (6 bases). The TCR sequence derives from an adult in good health. The specimen was peripheral blood, collected on day 0 of AZD1222 vaccination. DNA for the CDR3: TGTGCCACCAGTGACCCCTCGCCGGGGGAGAGCACAGATACGCAGTATTTT. It translates to CATSDPSPGESTDTQYF.